This is a list of T cell receptor beta chains from one sample in a study of CD4 T cells in relation to SARS-CoV-2 and coronaviruses. Only in-frame clones appear in the TCRdb table, and some are missing; sequencing was by immunoSEQ multiplex PCR. This sample has 20,000 to 25,000 clones, with roughly three quarters found just once. Which antigens these TCRs recognize remains unknown. The sample taken for sequencing was CD4+ T cells from PBMCs, cultured in vitro. These receptors were collected from a human donor in good health. Each CDR3 is given with its conserved first and last residue. Each record gives: J gene, V gene, D gene, clone size, CDR3 DNA, CDR3 protein. The D gene is left open where the match is weak. Some rows mark clone size as missing; the rest say once, few, many or name a class of expanded clone.

TRBJ2-1 TRBV6-4 TRBD2 NA TGTGCCAGCAGTGTCTTGGCGGGAGCTCGCAATGAGCAGTTCTTC CASSVLAGARNEQFF
TRBJ2-5 TRBV5-1 NA NA TGCGCCAGCAGCTTGGAGGGCGGGGAGACCCAGTACTTC CASSLEGGETQYF
TRBJ2-1 TRBV27 TRBD2 NA TGTGCCAGCAGCGCGAGCGGGGTCCAAGGATACAATGAGCAGTTCTTC CASSASGVQGYNEQFF
TRBJ1-2 TRBV7-9 NA NA TGTGCCAGCAGCCCCGAAGGGACACGGAGCTATGGCTACACCTTC CASSPEGTRSYGYTF
TRBJ2-5 TRBV10-3 NA NA TGTGCCATCAGTGAAATAGGGGCAAACCAAGAGACCCAGTACTTC CAISEIGANQETQYF
TRBJ1-1 TRBV18 NA few TGTGCCAGCTCACTCGCTGATGGGGGGAACACTGAAGCTTTCTTT CASSLADGGNTEAFF
TRBJ2-1 TRBV6-1 TRBD1 NA TGTGCCAGCAGTGAAAATGTTCGGACAGGACTTTTCTTC CASSENVRTGLFF
TRBJ2-7 TRBV6-1 NA NA TGTGCCAGCAGTGAGTACCTCTACGAGCAGTACTTC CASSEYLYEQYF
TRBJ1-6 TRBV11-2 NA NA TGTGCCAGCAGCATACATGCGGGTTCACCCCTCCACTTT CASSIHAGSPLHF
TRBJ1-5 TRBV11-2 NA NA TGTGCCAGCAGCTTAGGTCCGGGGGGGGCATTGAATCAGCCCCAGCATTTT CASSLGPGGALNQPQHF
TRBJ2-7 TRBV10-3 NA NA TGTGCCATCAGGGGAAATACCCCCTACGAGCAGTACTTC CAIRGNTPYEQYF
TRBJ1-5 TRBV24-1 NA NA TGTGCCACCAGTGTGGGCAATCAGCCCCAGCATTTT CATSVGNQPQHF
TRBJ1-4 TRBV21-1 NA NA TGTGCCAGCAGCAACGTGACCCCGCCGATTTGTAATGAAAAACTGTTTTTT CASSNVTPPICNEKLFF
TRBJ2-1 TRBV5-8 NA once TGTGCCAGCAGCTTATCCGGGACAAGTAACTCCTACAATGAGCAGTTCTTC CASSLSGTSNSYNEQFF
TRBJ2-2 TRBV10-3 NA NA TGTGCCATCAGTGGAACCCGGGGAGTTAGGCCCGGGGAGCTGTTTTTT CAISGTRGVRPGELFF
TRBJ1-2 TRBV19 TRBD1 NA TGTGCCAGTAGTACCCCCGGGACAGCACCAAACTATGGCTACACCTTC CASSTPGTAPNYGYTF
TRBJ2-2 TRBV15 TRBD2 NA TGTGCCACCAGCAGAGCGTTGTCTAGCGGGGTCACCGGGGAGCTGTTTTTT CATSRALSSGVTGELFF
TRBJ2-5 TRBV9 TRBD2 NA TGTGCCAGCAGCGTAGCCAGCGGGAGTTGGGAGACCCAGTACTTC CASSVASGSWETQYF
TRBJ2-2 TRBV20-1 TRBD2 NA TGCAGTGCTAGTTGGGCGGGAGATCCCGGGGAGCTGTTTTTT CSASWAGDPGELFF
TRBJ1-1 TRBV7-2 NA NA TGTGCCAGACCGAAATCTCCCAGCGGTGAAGCTTTCTTT CARPKSPSGEAFF
TRBJ2-1 TRBV6-1 NA once TGTGCCAGCAGTGAACTCTTTGGGGGGCCGGGGTACAATGAGCAGTTCTTC CASSELFGGPGYNEQFF
TRBJ2-3 TRBV28 NA NA TGTGCCAGCAGTCGCCTCGGAGCGACTAGCACAGATACGCAGTATTTT CASSRLGATSTDTQYF
TRBJ1-5 TRBV19 NA few TGTGCCAGTAGTACCCCCGGACGTACCAATCAGCCCCAGCATTTT CASSTPGRTNQPQHF
TRBJ2-3 TRBV6-5 NA NA TGTGCCAGCAAGAACCGAGACCCCCGCACAGATACGCAGTATTTT CASKNRDPRTDTQYF
TRBJ2-7 TRBV28 TRBD2 NA TGTGCCAGCAGTCCGGGACTAGCAGAGTACTTC CASSPGLAEYF
TRBJ1-1 TRBV27 NA NA TGTGCCAGCAGATGGACAGTGAACACTGAAGCTTTCTTT CASRWTVNTEAFF
TRBJ1-4 TRBV15 NA once TGTGCCACCAGCAGTACAACAGGGTCTAATGAAAAACTGTTTTTT CATSSTTGSNEKLFF
TRBJ2-5 TRBV6-5 NA NA TGTGCCACCCTTCGGCCGGGCAGGGCTGAGACCCAGTACTTC CATLRPGRAETQYF
TRBJ1-1 TRBV20-1 NA once TGCAGTGCTAGTCCCCGTTACACTGAAGCTTTCTTT CSASPRYTEAFF
TRBJ2-7 TRBV12-3/TRBV12-4 TRBD1 NA TGTGCCAGCAGTCTCGACAGGGCAGAGCAGTACTTC CASSLDRAEQYF
TRBJ1-1 TRBV7-9 NA NA TGTGCCAGCACCCAGGCCGGGGCCACTGAAGCTTTCTTT CASTQAGATEAFF
TRBJ1-3 TRBV6-5 NA NA TGTGCCAGTACCACAGCGAGCTCTGGAAACACCATATATTTT CASTTASSGNTIYF
TRBJ2-2 TRBV6-4 TRBD2 NA TGTGCCAGCAGTCTCCTAGCGGGAGGTCGAACCGGGGAGCTGTTTTTT CASSLLAGGRTGELFF
TRBJ1-3 TRBV7-2 NA NA TGTGCCAGCAGCCCCCGCGGCCCGGGAAGCTCTGGAAACACCATATATTTT CASSPRGPGSSGNTIYF
TRBJ1-1 TRBV5-4 TRBD1 once TGTGCCAGCAGCCTTGTGGACAGGGAAGCTTTCTTT CASSLVDREAFF
TRBJ2-7 TRBV7-3 NA NA TGTGCCAGCAGCTTACCACAGAAACCCTACGAGCAGTACTTC CASSLPQKPYEQYF
TRBJ1-3 TRBV2 TRBD1 NA TGTGCCAGCAGTGAACAGGGGGATGGAAACACCATATATTTT CASSEQGDGNTIYF
TRBJ2-1 TRBV2 TRBD2 once TGTGCCAGCAGTGAATTAGCTAGCGGCCCTTACAATGAGCAGTTCTTC CASSELASGPYNEQFF
TRBJ1-1 TRBV20-1 NA NA TGCAGTGCCACCCCCGTTACGGAAGCTTTCTTT CSATPVTEAFF
TRBJ2-7 TRBV10-3 TRBD2 NA TGTGCCATCAGTGAGTCGACTAGCGGGAGGTTGTACGAGCAGTACTTC CAISESTSGRLYEQYF
TRBJ2-3 TRBV24-1 TRBD2 once TGTGCCACCAGTGATCAGGGGACTAGCGCAGATACGCAGTATTTT CATSDQGTSADTQYF
TRBJ2-3 TRBV9 NA NA TGTGCCAGCAGCGTAGACCCTAGCAGCACAGATACGCAGTATTTT CASSVDPSSTDTQYF
TRBJ1-2 TRBV5-3 TRBD1 NA TGTGCCAGAAGCAACCAGACAGGGGACCACTATGGCTACACCTTC CARSNQTGDHYGYTF
TRBJ2-3 TRBV19 TRBD2 NA TGTGCCAGTAGTTCCGGACTAGCGGGAGTCACAGATACGCAGTATTTT CASSSGLAGVTDTQYF
TRBJ1-5 TRBV6-2/TRBV6-3 NA NA TGTGCCAGCAGTAACGGTGGAGGCAATCAGCCCCAGCATTTT CASSNGGGNQPQHF
TRBJ1-5 TRBV7-9 TRBD1 NA TGTGCCAGCAGCCCACAGGGGGCAGGTCAGCCCCAGCATTTT CASSPQGAGQPQHF